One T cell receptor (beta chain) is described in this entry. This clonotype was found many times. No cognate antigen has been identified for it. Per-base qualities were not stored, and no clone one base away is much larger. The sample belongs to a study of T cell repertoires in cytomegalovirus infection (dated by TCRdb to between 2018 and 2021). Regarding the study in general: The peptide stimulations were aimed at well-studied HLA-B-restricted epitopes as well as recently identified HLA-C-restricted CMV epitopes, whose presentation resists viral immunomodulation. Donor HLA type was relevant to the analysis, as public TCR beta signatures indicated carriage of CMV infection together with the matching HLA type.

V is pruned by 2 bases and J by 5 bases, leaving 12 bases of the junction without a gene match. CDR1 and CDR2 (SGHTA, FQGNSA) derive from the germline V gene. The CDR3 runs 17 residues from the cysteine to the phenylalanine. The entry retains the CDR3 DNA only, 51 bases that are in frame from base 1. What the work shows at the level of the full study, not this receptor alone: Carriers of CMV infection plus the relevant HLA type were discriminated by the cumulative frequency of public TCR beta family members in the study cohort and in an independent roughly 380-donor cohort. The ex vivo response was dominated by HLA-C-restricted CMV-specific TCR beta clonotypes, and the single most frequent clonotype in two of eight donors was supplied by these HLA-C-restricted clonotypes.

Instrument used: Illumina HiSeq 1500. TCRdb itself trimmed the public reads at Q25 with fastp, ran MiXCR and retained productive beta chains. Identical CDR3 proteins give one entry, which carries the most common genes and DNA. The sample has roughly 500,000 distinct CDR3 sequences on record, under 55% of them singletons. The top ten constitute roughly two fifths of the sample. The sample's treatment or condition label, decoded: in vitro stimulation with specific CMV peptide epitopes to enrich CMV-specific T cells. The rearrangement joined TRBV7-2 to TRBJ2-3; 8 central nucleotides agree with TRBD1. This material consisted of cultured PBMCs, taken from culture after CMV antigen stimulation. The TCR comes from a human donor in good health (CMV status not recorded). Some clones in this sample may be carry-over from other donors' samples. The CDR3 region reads CASSLSPPGGVGDTQYF. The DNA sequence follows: TGTGCCAGCAGCTTATCTCCCCCAGGGGGCGTGGGAGATACGCAGTATTTT.